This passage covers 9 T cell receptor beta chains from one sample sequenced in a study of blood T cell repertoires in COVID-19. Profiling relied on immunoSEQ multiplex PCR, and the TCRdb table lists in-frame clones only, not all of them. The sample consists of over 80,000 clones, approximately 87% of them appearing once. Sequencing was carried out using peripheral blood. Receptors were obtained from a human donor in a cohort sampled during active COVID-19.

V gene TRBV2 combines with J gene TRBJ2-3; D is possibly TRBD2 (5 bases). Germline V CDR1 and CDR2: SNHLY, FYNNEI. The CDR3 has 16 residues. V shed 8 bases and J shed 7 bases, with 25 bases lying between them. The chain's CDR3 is CASDSSGTRPTHTQYF. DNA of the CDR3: TGTGCCAGCGATTCCAGCGGCACCCGCCCAACACATACGCAGTATTTT.

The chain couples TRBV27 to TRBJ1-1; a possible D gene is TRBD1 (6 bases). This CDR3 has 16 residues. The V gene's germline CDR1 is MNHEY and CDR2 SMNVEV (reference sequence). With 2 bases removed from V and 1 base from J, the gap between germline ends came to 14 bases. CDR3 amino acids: CASSLRGSGRNTEAFF. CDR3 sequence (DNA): TGTGCCAGCAGTTTAAGGGGGTCTGGTCGGAACACTGAAGCTTTCTTT.

The CDR3 DNA follows: TGCAGCGTCGCACAGGGGGGGAACACTGAAGCTTTCTTT. Protein sequence: CSVAQGGNTEAFF. The rearrangement joins TRBV29-1 to TRBJ1-1; 8 bases align to TRBD1. Germline assignment: CDR1 SQVTM and CDR2 ANQGSEA. Trimming at V came to 6 bases and at J to 1 base, leaving 4 bases not matched to a gene. The CDR3 totals 13 residues.

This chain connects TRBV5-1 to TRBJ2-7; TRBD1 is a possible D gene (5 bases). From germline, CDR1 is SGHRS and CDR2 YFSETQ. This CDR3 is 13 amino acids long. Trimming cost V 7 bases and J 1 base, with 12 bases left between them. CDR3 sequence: CASLGQGSYEQYF. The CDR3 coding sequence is TGCGCCAGCTTGGGTCAGGGATCCTACGAGCAGTACTTC.

The CDR3 nucleotides read TGTGCCAGCAGCATTATTAGCGGGAGCACAGATACGCAGTATTTT. This encodes CASSIISGSTDTQYF. The chain has TRBV7-3 and TRBJ2-3, with TRBD2 identical over 7 bases. The CDR3 has 15 amino acids. The junction had 5 bases not matched to a gene; V was cut back by 5 bases and J by 0 bases. Germline CDR1 SGHTA, CDR2 FQGTGA.

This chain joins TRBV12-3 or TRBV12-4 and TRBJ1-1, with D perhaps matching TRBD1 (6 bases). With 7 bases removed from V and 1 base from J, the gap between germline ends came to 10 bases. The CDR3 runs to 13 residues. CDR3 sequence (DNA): TGTGCCAGCACCGGACAGACGAACACTGAAGCTTTCTTT. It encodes CASTGQTNTEAFF.

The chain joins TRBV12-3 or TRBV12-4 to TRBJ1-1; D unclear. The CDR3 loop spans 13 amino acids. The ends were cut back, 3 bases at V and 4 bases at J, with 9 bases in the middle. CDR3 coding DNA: TGTGCCAGCAGTTTTGGAGAGAGCACTGAAGCTTTCTTT. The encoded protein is CASSFGESTEAFF.

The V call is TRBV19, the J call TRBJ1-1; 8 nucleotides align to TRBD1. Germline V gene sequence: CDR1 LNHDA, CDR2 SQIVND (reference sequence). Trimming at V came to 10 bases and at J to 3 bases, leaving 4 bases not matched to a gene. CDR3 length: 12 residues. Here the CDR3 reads CATQGAYTEAFF. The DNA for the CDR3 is TGTGCCACCCAGGGGGCCTACACTGAAGCTTTCTTT.

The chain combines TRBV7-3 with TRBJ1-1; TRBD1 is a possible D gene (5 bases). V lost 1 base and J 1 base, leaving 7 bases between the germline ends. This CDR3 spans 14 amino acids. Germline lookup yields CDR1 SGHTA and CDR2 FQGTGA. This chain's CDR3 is CASSLIGGNTEAFF. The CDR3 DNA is TGTGCCAGCAGCTTAATCGGGGGGAACACTGAAGCTTTCTTT. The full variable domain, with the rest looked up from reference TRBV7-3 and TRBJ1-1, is GAGVSQTPSNKVTEKGKYVELRCDPISGHTALYWYRQSLGQGPEFLIYFQGTGAADDSGLPNDRFFAVRPEGSVSTLKIQRTERGDSAVYLCASSLIGGNTEAFFGQGTRLTVV.